This T cell receptor beta chain was sequenced for a study of cytomegalovirus exposure and HLA in healthy donors (dated by TCRdb to 2015 to 2018). Looking at the study overall: An earlier analysis of 587 of the donors reported 250 to 350 Gb of sequence data and approximately 110 million unique TCR beta sequences from roughly 200 million T cells. An early release that covered some 630 HLA-typed donors contained approximately 300 gigabases of sequencing data and tens of millions of unique TCR sequences. Of the roughly 420 genotyped donors, roughly 76% were placed in the genetic ancestry cluster associated with self-reported Caucasian donors. The study aimed to test whether signatures of past pathogen exposure could be identified by cataloging public T cell receptors. Using immunosequencing, the study profiled T cell repertoires from 500 to 800 subjects and related those repertoires to cytomegalovirus serostatus. Besides the first cohort of hundreds of subjects, a separate validation cohort made up of 120 different subjects was used. The study combined high-throughput TCR immunosequencing, statistical association of individual TCRs with disease status, and machine learning to predict cytomegalovirus infection status. A later analysis re-analyzed previously published TCR beta repertoires from 600 to 850 donors and added high-resolution HLA genotyping to study TCR occurrence patterns. Rather than using new phenotypic data, the later analysis identified candidate immune exposures from TCR beta sequences and from how often those sequences occurred across donors. To decide whether each TCR beta V gene segment behaved as functional or pseudogenic, an earlier analysis of fewer than 750 of the donors relied on high-throughput TCR beta sequencing. Donor age, sex, ethnicity and CMV serostatus were compiled together with the repertoire data. A later genetic analysis used genome-wide SNP genotypes for about 65% of the 666 donors, treating that subset as a discovery cohort. Every discovery cohort repertoire had been produced on one sequencing platform. HLA typing included class I and class II loci at four-digit resolution. The number of typed donors differed by locus: about 620-630 for A, B, C, DRB1 and DQB1; about 520 for DQA1; about 600 for DPA1; and about 450 for DPB1. A few DR-DQ haplotypes were handled as single units for association and clustering because linkage in the cohort was strong. Across 300 to 500 genotyped donors of the cohort, an average of about 250,000 unique TCR beta nucleotide sequences per donor were sequenced, and approximately 17% of those sequences were non-productive.

Library generation was performed with the immunoSEQ multiplex PCR assay. For the multiplex PCR, a mixture combining 60 forward primers for TCR Vbeta segments and 13 reverse primers for TCR Jbeta segments was used. A multiplex PCR assay on genomic DNA amplified the CDR3 region of rearranged TCR beta genes. On the Illumina HiSeq System, the amplified TCR beta libraries were sequenced as 87-base-pair reads. The authors processed their data as follows. A later analysis tallied around 80 million unique TCR beta chains across the 650 to 750 repertoires, and around 10 million of those chains were shared by two or more donors. Raw reads were error-corrected and collapsed into unique sequences by a nearest-neighbor algorithm in which closely related sequences were merged to remove PCR and sequencing errors. CDR3 sequences were aligned to IMGT reference sequences to assign V, D and J gene segments. For a sequence to be retained, at least a six-nucleotide match to both a V gene segment and a J gene segment was required. Rearrangements were called productive when the CDR3 lacked stop codons and stayed in frame with V and J; all others were non-productive. Following IMGT convention, CDR3 was defined as the stretch from the second conserved V-encoded cysteine to the conserved J-encoded phenylalanine. Sequences without an unambiguous match to a single V gene segment were excluded from the earlier analysis of about 600 of the donors. An earlier analysis of a few hundred of the donors called V segments functional above 56.7% productive rearrangements and segregating when the between-donor standard deviation exceeded 5%. A statistical classification framework was developed to diagnose cytomegalovirus status using the catalog of TCR beta chain sequences. In a later analysis, V and J genes were assigned by comparing TCR nucleotide sequences against IMGT/GENE-DB human TR gene sequences. The TCRdist pipeline was used in a later analysis to assign CDR3 sequences and most-parsimonious VDJ recombination scenarios. In a later analysis, each TCR beta chain was defined by its CDR3 amino acid sequence together with its V-gene family, and reads lacking a unique V-gene family were excluded. As a way to deal with suspected cross-contamination and a sequencing artifact, a later analysis dropped 640 or so nucleotide sequences that were highly shared and had low generation probability. In a later analysis, a clonal expansion index for each public chain was calculated from normalized within-repertoire ranks of inferred template counts. Generation probabilities in a later analysis came from a VDJ recombination model fitted to out-of-frame rearrangements, and those results were checked against IGoR. In a later analysis, hypergeometric tests were used to score TCR-TCR, TCR-HLA and TCR-CMV co-occurrence, with a repertoire-size bias correction applied to TCR pairs. To estimate false discovery rates, a later analysis permuted the HLA or CMV assignments 20 times. A later analysis grouped co-occurring TCRs with DBSCAN, adding TCRdist sequence similarity when clustering within HLA-allele-positive subsets. Repertoires with fewer than 30,000 or more than 120,000 public chains, plus five repertoires with anomalous nucleotide sharing, were excluded from co-occurrence clustering. Held by TCRdb, this immuneACCESS table contains in-frame sequences only and omits some clones. Under half of the omission traces to an unresolved V gene where checked; the cause of the rest is unknown. V, J and clone size were drawn from that table, and D and trimming were deduced from the DNA. In this sample the table shows about 120,000 clones, just under 75% of which occur a single time. The top ten constitute about 2% of the sample.

Paper-wide results and their limitations: The presence/absence analyses assumed that sequencing depth was roughly uniform across donors, and that assumption may not be true. Assigning TCR associations to individual alleles was difficult when HLA alleles, especially DR and DQ, strongly co-occurred. The cohort was sequenced for TCR beta chains only, and without alpha or paired-chain data the features that could be detected were limited. CMV serostatus was the only immune exposure information available for the cohort. A further reported finding was that TCR beta sequences accurately predicted the HLA-A and HLA-B alleles for most subjects in the first cohort. Most TCR sequences were observed very rarely across donors, whereas some public TCRs were present in many individuals. Linkage disequilibrium might explain the correlated functional status among segregating V segments, but an unknown experimental factor could not be ruled out. A later analysis found that HLA-associated TCR beta chains were more clonally expanded and had lower generation probabilities than equally common non-associated chains. An earlier analysis of 587 of the donors showed that most TCR beta V segments appeared in productive rearrangements either about 90% or about 30% of the time, which broadly matched IMGT annotations. The sequencing pipeline was judged likely to have produced a cluster of highly shared sequence variants as a technical artifact. Because HLA typing was unavailable for some donors at each locus, only the typed subset was used in association tests. In vitro tests confirmed that a few of the cytomegalovirus-associated TCR beta chains recognize cytomegalovirus antigens. The authors suggested that the approach could potentially be generalized to other disease states and immunological phenotypes. The study gave a list of 150 to 200 TCR beta chains associated with cytomegalovirus. A later genetic analysis associated a missense DCLRE1C variant with V-gene and J-gene trimming of TCR beta chains, and an independent cohort replicated the association. At a false discovery rate of 0.05, a later analysis linked about 16,000 TCR beta sequences to specific HLA alleles. Several of the top co-occurrence clusters appeared to be linked to parvovirus B19, influenza, CMV and Epstein-Barr virus, according to a later analysis. A later analysis found that TCR association rates varied across HLA loci, with DRB1 alleles showing the most associated TCRs and HLA-C alleles the fewest. In a later genetic analysis, fewer N-insertions in productive TCRs were reported among donors in an Asian-associated ancestry cluster than the approximately 670-donor mean. Over 15 rarely observed V segments, including chromosome 9 orphons, were excluded from the earlier analysis of some 590 of the donors because counts were too low. The classifier was reported to diagnose cytomegalovirus status with high specificity and sensitivity in both the original cohort and the validation cohort. Most CMV-associated TCR beta chains appeared to be HLA-restricted in a later analysis, and the HLA associations seemed to be driven largely by CMV exposure.

With respect to this clone: The target of this receptor is not known. No base qualities exist here, and no much larger clone lies one base off it.

The cohort comprised around 700 healthy bone marrow donors. At the time of sampling, every cohort member was nominally healthy, though immune exposures that went unrecorded were likely present. Of the 690 or so cohort members, about 290 had a positive CMV serostatus and about 350 had a negative one, while no CMV serostatus was recorded for the donor. A peripheral blood sample was provided by each donor, and peripheral blood mononuclear cells were used for TCR beta sequencing. The Qiagen DNeasy Blood Extraction Kit was used to extract genomic DNA from the blood cell samples. The sequence came from a human donor in good health. Specimen: PBMCs.

The CDR3 amino acid sequence is: CASSERTGIPYEQYF. The base sequence is TGTGCCAGCAGTGAACGAACAGGGATCCCCTACGAGCAGTACTTC. This receptor chain uses TRBV6-1 and TRBJ2-7; matching of 6 bases hints at TRBD1 as the D gene. CDR1 is given as MNHNS and CDR2 as SASEGT, both from the germline V gene. Between the V and J ends, shortened by 2 bases and 2 bases respectively, the junction contains 13 bases. Measured from the cysteine to the phenylalanine, the CDR3 is 15 residues long. The kept DNA is CDR3 alone, 45 bases in frame from the first base.